Each of the 27 T cell receptor beta chains below was sequenced from the same sample in a study of early T cells in non-severe SARS-CoV-2 infection. TCRdb independently ran MiXCR on the 5' RACE reads; one entry per CDR3 protein. Among 70,000 to 80,000 distinct CDR3 sequences listed, 9.5% to 15% were seen once. The sample here was whole blood, taken at baseline. The receptors come from an adult who was a healthcare worker with PCR-confirmed SARS-CoV-2 infection or an uninfected control (not recorded which).

This clonotype has only a few counts. The V gene is TRBV11-2, the J gene TRBJ2-3; D gene uncertain. Germline lookup yields CDR1 SGHAT and CDR2 FQNNGV. V lost 4 bases, J lost 0 bases, and 11 bases lay in between. This CDR3 has 15 amino acids. The CDR3 is CASSSNSRSTDTQYF. The DNA of the CDR3 is TGTGCCAGCAGCTCCAACTCGAGAAGCACAGATACGCAGTATTTT.

This clonotype was recorded at least ten times. The V gene is TRBV6-6, the J gene TRBJ2-2; D uncertain. Germline V gene lookup returns CDR1 MNHNY and CDR2 SVGAGI (reference sequence). Trimming shortened V by 2 bases and J by 4 bases, and 2 bases separated the two germline ends. This CDR3 has 12 amino acids. The CDR3 DNA reads as TGTGCCAGCAGTTACCTCACCGGGGAGCTGTTTTTT. This gives the protein CASSYLTGELFF.

This clonotype has only a few counts. The V and J genes are TRBV5-1 and TRBJ2-7; the match to TRBD2 covers 8 bases. There are 13 residues in the CDR3. Germline V gives CDR1 SGHRS, CDR2 YFSETQ. V gave up 4 bases and J gave up 3 bases; unmatched junction bases: 3. The CDR3 protein is CASSRGTSYEQYF. In DNA form, the CDR3 reads TGCGCCAGCAGCAGAGGGACTAGCTACGAGCAGTACTTC.

This clonotype was detected a few times. The chain links TRBV18 to TRBJ2-7; D not certain. The length of the CDR3 is 12 residues. The V gene's germline CDR1 is KGHSH and CDR2 LQKENI. V lost 3 bases to trimming and J lost 1 base, with 4 bases between them. The CDR3 region is CASSPYSYEQYF. The CDR3 DNA follows: TGTGCCAGCTCACCTTATTCCTACGAGCAGTACTTC.

The sample holds many counts of this clonotype. This chain uses TRBV20-1 with TRBJ2-5, with D possibly matching TRBD1 (6 bases). Germline V gene sequence: CDR1 DFQATT, CDR2 SNEGSKA (reference sequence). V was clipped by 1 base and J by 7 bases, with 10 bases between them. The CDR3 is 12 residues long. The CDR3 sequence is CSARGQALTQYF. The CDR3 DNA sequence: TGCAGTGCTAGAGGACAGGCGTTGACCCAGTACTTC.

This rearrangement joins TRBV29-1 to TRBJ2-1, with D maybe TRBD2 (7 bases). Germline V gene lookup returns CDR1 SQVTM and CDR2 ANQGSEA. The germline V and J ends were trimmed by 7 bases and 0 bases, with 16 bases remaining between them. The CDR3 has 15 amino acids. CDR3 residues: CSATKGGHSYNEQFF. CDR3 nucleotide sequence: TGCAGCGCAACAAAGGGGGGGCACTCCTACAATGAGCAGTTCTTC.

This clonotype was observed a few times. The chain combines TRBV4-3 with TRBJ1-1, with TRBD1 matching over 12 bases. Unmatched junction bases numbered 3, after V lost 4 bases and J lost 0 bases. This CDR3 comprises 16 residues. CDR1 LGHNA and CDR2 YSLEER come from the germline V gene. The CDR3 loop reads CASSRGTGGLNTEAFF. The DNA of the CDR3 is TGCGCCAGCAGCCGAGGGACAGGGGGCTTGAACACTGAAGCTTTCTTT.

The sample holds a few counts of this clonotype. The chain links TRBV9 to TRBJ1-3; D is undetermined. The CDR3 runs to 16 residues. The germline gives CDR1 SGDLS, CDR2 YYNGEE. Trimming pared 3 bases from V and 0 bases from J, leaving 13 bases between. As DNA, the CDR3 is TGTGCCAGCAGCGCCTACTACAAGAGCTCTGGAAACACCATATATTTT. It specifies CASSAYYKSSGNTIYF.

This clonotype was detected a few times. V gene TRBV20-1 combines with J gene TRBJ1-5, with D unresolved. Trimming pared 0 bases from V and 6 bases from J, leaving 12 bases between. There are 14 residues in the CDR3. The germline CDR1 and CDR2 sequences are DFQATT and SNEGSKA (reference sequence). The DNA for the CDR3 is TGCAGTGCTAGAGATTTCGCAGCCGGTCAGCCCCAGCATTTT. This gives the protein CSARDFAAGQPQHF.

This chain joins TRBV6-2 or TRBV6-3 and TRBJ2-1, with D uncertain. The CDR3 has 12 residues. Germline CDR1 MNHEY, CDR2 SVGEGT. Trimming shortened V by 2 bases and J by 10 bases, and 9 bases separated the two germline ends. This chain's CDR3 is CASSYELGEQFF. The CDR3 DNA follows: TGTGCCAGCAGTTACGAGCTAGGGGAGCAGTTCTTC.

There are a few counts of this clonotype. The chain combines TRBV2 with TRBJ2-7; D uncertain. The germline gives CDR1 SNHLY, CDR2 FYNNEI. With 6 bases removed from V and 2 bases from J, the gap between germline ends came to 11 bases. This CDR3 has 13 amino acids. This CDR3 is CASSSPTTYEQYF. The CDR3 DNA sequence: TGTGCCAGCAGCAGCCCCACAACCTACGAGCAGTACTTC.

The chain joins TRBV7-8 to TRBJ2-3; D might be TRBD1 (5 bases). CDR1 and CDR2 (germline): SGHVS, FQNEAQ. The germline V and J ends were trimmed by 0 bases and 0 bases, with 13 bases remaining between them. The CDR3 is made up of 17 amino acids. The CDR3 protein is CASSLAGRFTSTDTQYF. The CDR3 coding sequence is TGTGCCAGCAGCTTAGCGGGGCGATTTACTAGCACAGATACGCAGTATTTT.

This clonotype has only a few counts. The chain is built from TRBV20-1 and TRBJ2-7; D may correspond to TRBD1 or TRBD2 (6 bases each). The germline V and J ends were trimmed by 5 bases and 7 bases, with 15 bases remaining between them. This CDR3 is built from 12 residues. CDR1 is DFQATT and CDR2 is SNEGSKA in the germline V gene (reference sequence). CDR3 loop: CSAGGPGVEQYF. DNA of the CDR3: TGCAGTGCTGGGGGGCCGGGGGTGGAGCAGTACTTC.

This clonotype was recorded a few times. The chain combines TRBV7-8 with TRBJ1-6; 7 bases line up with TRBD1. Germline-derived CDR1 and CDR2 are SGHVS and FQNEAQ. The CDR3 covers 15 residues. J was trimmed by 11 bases and V by 0 bases; bases with no gene match: 7. This CDR3 reads CASSLAAQGGTPLHF. Here the CDR3 DNA reads TGTGCCAGCAGCTTAGCGGCGCAGGGGGGGACACCCCTCCACTTT.

This clonotype was detected ten times or more. The CDR3 DNA sequence: TGTGCCACCAGCTCACCCACGAATGAGCAGTTCTTC. Translating it yields CATSSPTNEQFF. The chain uses TRBV24-1 and TRBJ2-1; D is unclear. The germline CDR1 and CDR2 sequences are KGHDR and SFDVKD. The V end lost 7 bases, the J end lost 7 bases, and 10 bases lay between the germline ends. CDR3 length: 12 residues.

This clonotype was seen more than once but under ten times. V is TRBV20-1 and J is TRBJ1-2; 11 bases align to TRBD1. Losses at the gene ends were 5 bases for V and 4 bases for J; bases not matched to a gene: 3. From germline, CDR1 is DFQATT and CDR2 SNEGSKA (reference sequence). This CDR3 is 13 amino acids long. The CDR3 sequence: CSAGTGGTYGYTF. For the CDR3, the DNA is TGCAGTGCTGGGACAGGGGGGACCTATGGCTACACCTTC.

This clonotype was seen a few times. The chain carries TRBV6-1 and TRBJ1-4; D is possibly TRBD1 (5 bases). Trimming stripped 4 bases from V and 10 bases from J, with 7 bases between. The CDR3 totals 11 residues. Germline-derived CDR1 and CDR2 are MNHNS and SASEGT. The CDR3 DNA reads TGTGCCAGCAGTGCGGGGGGAAAACTGTTTTTT. It translates to CASSAGGKLFF.

This clonotype showed up just a few times. This sequence joins TRBV5-4 and TRBJ2-5, with D perhaps matching TRBD1 (5 bases). Germline V gene sequence: CDR1 SGHNT, CDR2 YYREEE (reference sequence). V lost 7 bases to trimming and J lost 1 base, with 14 bases between them. The CDR3 runs 14 residues. CDR3 sequence: CASRQGASQETQYF. CDR3 sequence (DNA): TGTGCCAGCCGTCAAGGGGCTAGCCAAGAGACCCAGTACTTC. Full variable domain (remainder filled in from reference TRBV5-4 and TRBJ2-5): ETGVTQSPTHLIKTRGQQVTLRCSSQSGHNTVSWYQQALGQGPQFIFQYYREEENGRGNFPPRFSGLQFPNYSSELNVNALELDDSALYLCASRQGASQETQYFGPGTRLLVL.

The J gene is TRBJ2-7, the V gene TRBV29-1, with 7 bases matching TRBD2. Unmatched junction bases numbered 5, after V lost 0 bases and J lost 3 bases. The germline V gene encodes CDR1 SQVTM and CDR2 ANQGSEA. The CDR3 sequence is 14 residues long. This CDR3 reads CSVEDPGGYYEQYF. Here the CDR3 DNA reads TGCAGCGTTGAAGATCCGGGGGGATACTACGAGCAGTACTTC.

This chain links TRBV20-1 with TRBJ1-2, with D unresolved. The germline V gene encodes CDR1 DFQATT and CDR2 SNEGSKA (reference sequence). The CDR3 is 12 residues long. Trimming left V 6 bases short and J 3 bases short, with 11 bases between. CDR3 DNA: TGCAGTGCCCCGAGGAGGGACTATGGCTACACCTTC. Amino acids: CSAPRRDYGYTF.

The V gene is TRBV5-6, the J gene TRBJ1-1; 8 bases map to TRBD1. This CDR3 is 15 amino acids long. V shed 0 bases and J 2 bases; nucleotides not matched to a gene: 3. Germline V gives CDR1 SGHDT, CDR2 YYEEEE. This CDR3 is CASSLEDRDNTEAFF. The CDR3 DNA sequence: TGTGCCAGCAGCTTGGAGGACAGGGACAACACTGAAGCTTTCTTT.

This clonotype occurred a few times. V gene TRBV7-6 combines with J gene TRBJ2-2; 8 nucleotides agree with TRBD1. In germline, CDR1 is SGHVS, CDR2 FNYEAQ. The CDR3 is made up of 14 amino acids. V shed 5 bases and J 6 bases; nucleotides not matched to a gene: 5. The CDR3 loop is CASSATGEAGELFF. CDR3 nucleotides: TGTGCCAGCAGCGCGACAGGGGAGGCCGGGGAGCTGTTTTTT.

This clonotype was seen at least ten times. The chain links TRBV28 to TRBJ1-6, with a possible D match to TRBD1 (6 bases). The V end lost 1 base, the J end lost 7 bases, and 17 bases lay between the germline ends. CDR1 MDHEN and CDR2 SYDVKM come from the germline V gene. The CDR3 has 17 residues. The CDR3 sequence is CASSLSRSAGENSPLHF. Here the CDR3 DNA reads TGTGCCAGCAGTTTATCGAGGTCGGCAGGGGAGAATTCACCCCTCCACTTT. The variable domain in full, with the rest retrieved from reference TRBV28 and TRBJ1-6, is DVKVTQSSRYLVKRTGEKVFLECVQDMDHENMFWYRQDPGLGLRLIYFSYDVKMKEKGDIPEGYSVSREKKERFSLILESASTNQTSMYLCASSLSRSAGENSPLHFGNGTRLTVT.

This clonotype was seen only a few times. This chain links TRBV2 with TRBJ2-3, with D perhaps TRBD2 (6 bases). Trimming cost V 4 bases and J 2 bases, with 16 bases left between them. The germline CDR1 and CDR2 sequences are SNHLY and FYNNEI. The CDR3 length is 16 residues. This chain's CDR3 is CASSAGVAGSTDTQYF. DNA for the CDR3: TGTGCCAGCAGTGCGGGGGTCGCGGGGTCCACAGATACGCAGTATTTT.

There are many counts of this clonotype. The genes are TRBV28 and TRBJ2-3; possibly TRBD2 for D (6 bases). There are 15 residues in the CDR3. The V gene lost 5 bases and the J gene lost 4 bases, with 16 bases spanning the gap. CDR1 MDHEN and CDR2 SYDVKM come from the germline V gene. CDR3 sequence reads: CASSLSDTGADTQYF. CDR3 sequence (DNA): TGTGCCAGCAGTCTTTCCGACACGGGGGCAGATACGCAGTATTTT.

The chain is built from TRBV7-9 and TRBJ1-2, with 7 bases fitting TRBD1. This CDR3 comprises 16 residues. The junction had 12 bases not matched to a gene; V was cut back by 5 bases and J by 3 bases. Germline assignment: CDR1 SEHNR and CDR2 FQNEAQ (reference sequence). This CDR3 reads CASSPGQASPDYGYTF. The CDR3 DNA is TGTGCCAGCAGCCCAGGACAGGCCTCCCCGGACTATGGCTACACCTTC.

This clonotype was picked up many times. The CDR3 sequence is CASSETGTATHQPQHF. In DNA form, the CDR3 reads TGTGCCAGCAGTGAAACTGGGACAGCAACCCATCAGCCCCAGCATTTT. The rearrangement uses TRBV2 and TRBJ1-5; 7 nucleotides match TRBD1. The CDR3 spans 16 residues. V lost 2 bases to trimming and J lost 5 bases; unmatched junction nucleotides: 9. Germline CDR1 and CDR2: SNHLY and FYNNEI. Full variable domain (remainder filled in from reference TRBV2 and TRBJ1-5): EPEVTQTPSHQVTQMGQEVILRCVPISNHLYFYWYRQILGQKVEFLVSFYNNEISEKSEIFDDQFSVERPDGSNFTLKIRSTKLEDSAMYFCASSETGTATHQPQHFGDGTRLSIL.